Below, 23 T cell receptor beta chains from the same sample are listed, as sequenced in a study of control samples from healthy donors and cancer patients. Some clones are missing from TCRdb's copy, which holds only in-frame ones; the method was immunoSEQ multiplex PCR. The sample carries 90,000 to 100,000 clones, 79% recorded once. Sequenced: blood. These receptors came from a woman aged 25 to 39 in good health.

The table lists this clone with a few counts. CDR3 in DNA: TGTGCCATCACCATCGGGGTGAACACTGAAGCTTTCTTT. Residues: CAITIGVNTEAFF. This chain joins TRBV10-3 and TRBJ1-1; D is undetermined. The length of the CDR3 is 13 residues. Germline assignment: CDR1 ENHRY and CDR2 SYGVKD. Trimming left V 7 bases short and J 0 bases short, with 9 bases between.

The chain couples TRBV9 to TRBJ1-1, with D unresolved. CDR3 size: 14 residues. Trimming shortened V by 0 bases and J by 0 bases, and 6 bases separated the two germline ends. From germline, CDR1 is SGDLS and CDR2 YYNGEE. This chain's CDR3 is CASSVVSMNTEAFF. Here the CDR3 DNA reads TGTGCCAGCAGCGTAGTGAGCATGAACACTGAAGCTTTCTTT.

The rearrangement uses TRBV7-2 and TRBJ2-3, with unresolved D. CDR1 and CDR2 (germline): SGHTA, FQGNSA. The CDR3 is 13 residues long. V was pared by 2 bases and J by 4 bases, with 7 bases between. The CDR3 reads CASSLFGADTQYF. The DNA for the CDR3 is TGTGCCAGCAGCTTATTTGGTGCAGATACGCAGTATTTT.

Only a few counts were recorded for this clone. The chain is built from TRBV6-1 and TRBJ1-4; the D is unclear. This CDR3 has 19 residues. Germline V gives CDR1 MNHNS, CDR2 SASEGT. Trimming removed 4 bases at V and 0 bases at J, with 21 bases between. This CDR3 is CASSARPVRGVATNEKLFF. The CDR3, as DNA: TGTGCCAGCAGTGCCCGGCCGGTGCGGGGTGTTGCAACTAATGAAAAACTGTTTTTT.

This chain uses TRBV30 with TRBJ1-5; D might be TRBD1 (6 bases). The CDR3 length is 16 residues. The ends were cut back, 2 bases at V and 0 bases at J, with 14 bases in the middle. Germline V lookup: CDR1 GTSNPN, CDR2 SVGIG (reference sequence). CDR3 residues: CAWSHRAGDSNQPQHF. The CDR3 DNA follows: TGTGCCTGGAGTCACAGGGCAGGGGATAGCAATCAGCCCCAGCATTTT.

The CDR3 bases are TGCGCCAGCAGCGGCTCCGGGTCGTACCAAGAGACCCAGTACTTC. Translated: CASSGSGSYQETQYF. The chain recombines TRBV5-1 with TRBJ2-5, with D unclear. Germline V gene data show CDR1 as SGHRS and CDR2 as YFSETQ. The CDR3 is made up of 15 amino acids. V lost 4 bases and J 0 bases, leaving 13 bases between the germline ends.

CDR3 protein: CASRTGGAVDTQYF. For the CDR3, the DNA is TGTGCCAGCAGGACAGGGGGCGCGGTGGATACGCAGTATTTT. The V and J genes are TRBV6-5 and TRBJ2-3, with 10 bases lining up with TRBD1. CDR1 and CDR2 (germline): MNHEY, SVGAGI. V trimming: 6 bases; J trimming: 6 bases; junction bases outside the gene matches: 6. This CDR3 has 14 amino acids.

The J gene is TRBJ2-1, the V gene TRBV12-5; TRBD1 aligns across 9 bases. Germline trimming cut 9 bases from V and 7 bases from J; bases unmatched to any gene: 1. This CDR3 spans 11 amino acids. Germline CDR1 LGHNT, CDR2 FRNRAP. The CDR3 DNA is TGTGCTAGCGGACAGGGGAATGAGCAGTTCTTC. Its protein is CASGQGNEQFF.

The chain combines TRBV5-8 with TRBJ1-5; TRBD1 is a possible D gene (5 bases). The V and J ends lost 0 bases and 4 bases respectively, with 14 bases between them. The CDR3 spans 16 residues. In germline, CDR1 is SGHTS, CDR2 YDEGEE. The DNA of the CDR3 is TGTGCCAGCAGCTTGGAGGGGCAGAAGAGGAATCAGCCCCAGCATTTT. This sequence encodes CASSLEGQKRNQPQHF. Based on the CDR3 plus reference TRBV5-8 and TRBJ1-5, the full variable domain is EAGVTQSPTHLIKTRGQQATLRCSPISGHTSVYWYQQALGLGLQFLLWYDEGEERNRGNFPPRFSGRQFPNYSSELNVNALELEDSALYLCASSLEGQKRNQPQHFGDGTRLSIL.

The chain has TRBV7-2 and TRBJ1-2, with TRBD1 matching over 10 bases. The germline V gene has CDR1 SGHTA and CDR2 FQGNSA. V shed 5 bases, J shed 6 bases, and the junction held 9 bases outside the gene matches. This CDR3 is 15 amino acids long. The CDR3 coding sequence is TGTGCCAGCAGCCTCCGACAGGGGGCGCATGATGGCTACACCTTC. Translation: CASSLRQGAHDGYTF.

In regard to this clone: The junction differs from germline at one of its ends, possibly a read error. The chain employs TRBV19 and TRBJ1-5; 9 nucleotides agree with TRBD1. From germline, CDR1 is LNHDA and CDR2 SQIVND (reference sequence). The CDR3 is 15 residues long. Here the CDR3 DNA reads TGTGCCAGTAGTATTGGACAGGGGAACAATCGGCCCCAGCATTTT. Amino acid sequence: CASSIGQGNNRPQHF.

The rearrangement uses TRBV5-6 and TRBJ1-6, with TRBD1 matching 7 bases. V trimming: 5 bases; J trimming: 0 bases; junction bases outside the gene matches: 8. CDR3 size: 17 residues. CDR1 and CDR2 (germline): SGHDT, YYEEEE. The CDR3 is CASSTPGQSSYNSPLHF. The CDR3 DNA sequence: TGTGCCAGCAGTACCCCGGGACAGAGCTCCTATAATTCACCCCTCCACTTT.

This chain joins TRBV7-7 and TRBJ2-2; 7 positions match TRBD2. V lost 2 bases, J lost 6 bases, and 9 bases stayed unmatched. The CDR3 covers 16 residues. The germline V gene encodes CDR1 SSHAT and CDR2 FNYEAQ (reference sequence). CDR3 in amino acids: CASSLLPLAVSGELFF. CDR3 DNA sequence: TGTGCCAGCAGCTTATTACCTCTAGCGGTCTCCGGGGAGCTGTTTTTT.

In its sample, this clone was seen a few times. V usage is TRBV28 and J usage is TRBJ1-5; possibly TRBD1 for D (5 bases). Germline V gene data show CDR1 as MDHEN and CDR2 as SYDVKM. The CDR3 totals 14 residues. Trimming took 6 bases from V and 5 from J, leaving 14 bases between them. The CDR3 here is CASSDRQTYQPQHF. The CDR3 region has the DNA TGTGCCAGCAGCGACCGACAGACTTATCAGCCCCAGCATTTT.

This chain joins TRBV9 and TRBJ2-7; 10 bases map to TRBD1. V shed 3 bases, J shed 3 bases, and the junction held 12 bases outside the gene matches. There are 17 residues in the CDR3. CDR1 and CDR2 (germline): SGDLS, YYNGEE. The CDR3 is CASSAPKGGTGDYEQYF. The CDR3 nucleotides are TGTGCCAGCAGCGCTCCGAAGGGGGGGACAGGGGACTACGAGCAGTACTTC. The full variable domain, in which reference TRBV9 and TRBJ2-7 provide the parts outside the CDR3, is DSGVTQTPKHLITATGQRVTLRCSPRSGDLSVYWYQQSLDQGLQFLIQYYNGEERAKGNILERFSAQQFPDLHSELNLSSLELGDSALYFCASSAPKGGTGDYEQYFGPGTRLTVT.

The chain recombines TRBV6-4 with TRBJ1-2; D remains ambiguous. Per the germline V gene, CDR1 is MRHNA and CDR2 is SNTAGT. Trimming pared 0 bases from V and 7 bases from J, leaving 12 bases between. This CDR3 contains 14 residues. The CDR3 DNA is TGTGCCAGCAGTGACTCGATGGGATTTGGTGGCTACACCTTC. Its translation is CASSDSMGFGGYTF.

This chain links TRBV10-3 with TRBJ2-3; no definite D call. CDR3 size: 12 residues. CDR1 is ENHRY, CDR2 SYGVKD, per germline. Between the trimmed V and J ends, which lost 6 bases and 5 bases, there was a span of 9 bases. CDR3 sequence reads: CAISKDEDTQYF. DNA of the CDR3: TGTGCCATCAGCAAAGACGAAGATACGCAGTATTTT.

CDR3 sequence: CATSDAGTVSYEQYF. The CDR3 DNA reads as TGTGCCACCAGTGATGCCGGGACGGTCTCCTACGAGCAGTACTTC. The rearrangement links TRBV24-1 to TRBJ2-7; D could derive from TRBD1 or TRBD2 (5 bases each). Germline CDR1 and CDR2: KGHDR and SFDVKD. Trimming removed 3 bases from V and 0 bases from J, with 11 bases in between. The CDR3 loop spans 15 amino acids.

Note on this clone: This could be a read error, since a much larger clone is one nucleotide away. This chain joins TRBV27 and TRBJ1-1; 8 bases line up with TRBD1. From germline, CDR1 is MNHEY and CDR2 SMNVEV (reference sequence). The CDR3 extends over 14 amino acids. The CDR3, as DNA: TGTGCCGGCAGGCAGGACAGGGTAAACACTGAAGCTTTCTTT. Translation gives CAGRQDRVNTEAFF.

This clone has more than one count but fewer than ten. The chain carries TRBV9 and TRBJ2-1; the D call may be TRBD1 or TRBD2 (6 bases each). The CDR3 consists of 13 residues. Germline V lookup: CDR1 SGDLS, CDR2 YYNGEE. V was clipped by 0 bases and J by 9 bases, with 10 bases between them. The CDR3 here is CASSVGGGPEQFF. The CDR3, as DNA: TGTGCCAGCAGCGTAGGAGGGGGGCCTGAGCAGTTCTTC.

This clone was recorded a few times. The genes are TRBV15 and TRBJ1-6; tentative D call: TRBD1 (6 bases). The CDR3 is 15 residues long. Germline-derived CDR1 and CDR2 are LNHNV and YYDKDF (reference sequence). With 0 bases removed from V and 10 bases from J, the gap between germline ends came to 13 bases. This CDR3 reads CATSREQGKGSPLHF. The CDR3 DNA reads TGTGCCACCAGCAGAGAACAGGGTAAAGGATCACCCCTCCACTTT.

This clone appeared once. The chain uses TRBV6-6 and TRBJ2-4; D is possibly TRBD1 or TRBD2 (5 bases each). The CDR3 contains 17 residues. CDR1 and CDR2 (germline): MNHNY, SVGAGI (reference sequence). V dropped 5 bases and J dropped 1 base, with 18 bases sitting between them. CDR3 residues: CASSPGALSKAKNIQYF. In DNA form, the CDR3 reads TGTGCCAGCAGTCCCGGGGCTTTATCGAAGGCCAAAAACATTCAGTACTTC.

This clone showed up just once. The V call is TRBV30, the J call TRBJ2-5; 11 nucleotides align to TRBD2. This CDR3 is 14 amino acids long. J was trimmed by 3 bases and V by 2 bases; bases with no gene match: 2. Per germline, CDR1 GTSNPN and CDR2 SVGIG (reference sequence). CDR3 DNA sequence: TGTGCCTGGAGTATGACTAGCGGGGAAGAGACCCAGTACTTC. Protein sequence: CAWSMTSGEETQYF. Supplemented by reference TRBV30 and TRBJ2-5, the full variable domain reads SQTIHQWPATLVQPVGSPLSLECTVEGTSNPNLYWYRQAAGRGLQLLFYSVGIGQISSEVPQNLSASRPQDRQFILSSKKLLLSDSGFYLCAWSMTSGEETQYFGPGTRLLVL.